This T cell receptor beta chain was captured by sequencing in a study of T cells after yellow fever vaccination. General study points: Some clonotypes were seen in both the CD4 and the CD8 compartments. These made up a small share and likely arose from convergent recombination. Peak timing came faster in the weaker secondary response, day 5 versus 15. High-abundance clonotypes from the bulk population could contaminate FACS-sorted repertoires.

This clonotype appeared many times. Antigen: not known. A universal primer site and UMIs were added as TCR cDNA was made by 5'RACE template switching. TCRdb recomputed calls from the 5' RACE reads with MiXCR, one row per CDR3 protein. The profile shows under 150,000 distinct CDR3 sequences, 7.7% of them singletons. The CDR3 has 14 residues. Per germline, CDR1 SGHVS and CDR2 FQNEAQ. V trimming: 8 bases; J trimming: 6 bases; junction bases outside the gene matches: 12. Specimen: CD4+ T cells sorted from PBMCs, collected 5 days after the yellow fever booster vaccination. The rearrangement joins TRBV7-8 to TRBJ2-7, with 8 bases lining up with TRBD2. This clonotype was sampled from a man younger than 45 who received the YFV17D yellow fever vaccine. CDR3: CASGRGLEPLEQYF. For the CDR3, the DNA is TGTGCCAGCGGAAGGGGACTAGAGCCGCTCGAGCAGTACTTC.